This record looks at one T cell receptor beta chain sequence and its context. Its antigen is not known. The protocol was immunoSEQ multiplex PCR, while the TCRdb copy is restricted to in-frame clones and leaves out a portion. The sample contains around 150,000 clones, about 89% of which appear only once. This sample is drawn from a study of cytomegalovirus exposure and HLA in healthy donors. The study, taken as a whole, reports: A classifier reportedly called cytomegalovirus status with high sensitivity and specificity. The tendency of first-cohort TCR clusters to co-occur in the 120 or so validation repertoires was the finding of a later analysis. The authors confirmed in vitro that a few CMV-associated chains were specific for CMV antigens.

V shed 0 bases, J shed 8 bases, and the junction held 5 bases outside the gene matches. This CDR3 spans 15 amino acids. Germline assignment: CDR1 KGHSH and CDR2 LQKENI. The rearrangement joins TRBV18 to TRBJ2-1; 9 nucleotides align to TRBD2. The clonotype originates from a woman aged 18-29 years in good health and CMV-seropositive. Sequencing was performed on PBMCs. The CDR3 loop is CASSPPVAGADEQFF. CDR3 DNA sequence: TGTGCCAGCTCACCACCGGTAGCGGGAGCCGATGAGCAGTTCTTC.